This TCR beta chain emerged from a study of T cell responses to AZD1222 COVID-19 vaccine. Whole-study results and caveats: A rise in Spike-specific TCR breadth and depth followed two AZD1222 doses.

Per the germline V gene, CDR1 is SGHKS and CDR2 is YYEKEE (reference sequence). V was cut by 0 bases and J by 2 bases, with 6 bases left in between. The CDR3 totals 13 residues. Profiling relied on immunoSEQ multiplex PCR, and the TCRdb table lists in-frame clones only, not all of them. This table holds around 130,000 clones, roughly 93% found once. This clone was seen a single time. Its antigen is as yet unknown. This chain links TRBV5-5 with TRBJ2-7; a weak D match, TRBD1 (6 bases). This material consisted of peripheral blood, taken on day 0 of AZD1222 vaccination. The sequence was obtained from an adult in good health. The CDR3 protein is CASSLGDTYEQYF. As DNA, the CDR3 is TGTGCCAGCAGCTTGGGGGACACCTACGAGCAGTACTTC.